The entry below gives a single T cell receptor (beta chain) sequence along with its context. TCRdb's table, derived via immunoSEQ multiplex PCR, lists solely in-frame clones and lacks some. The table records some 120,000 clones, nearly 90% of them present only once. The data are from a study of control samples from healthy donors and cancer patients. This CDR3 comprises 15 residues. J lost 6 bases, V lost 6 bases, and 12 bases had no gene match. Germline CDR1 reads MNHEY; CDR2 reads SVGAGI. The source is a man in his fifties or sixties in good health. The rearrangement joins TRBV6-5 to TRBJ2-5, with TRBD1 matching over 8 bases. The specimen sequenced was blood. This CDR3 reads CASRQQKDRGKTQYF. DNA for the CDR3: TGTGCCAGCAGACAACAAAAAGACAGGGGAAAGACCCAGTACTTC.